A selection of T cell receptor beta chains follows, all from one sample in a study of cytomegalovirus exposure and HLA in healthy donors. The repertoire was sequenced with immunoSEQ multiplex PCR; TCRdb's copy has only in-frame clones and lacks some. The sample has roughly 120,000 clones; the top ten hold about 3.5%. Sequenced material: PBMCs. These receptors all stem from a man between 18 and 35 years old in good health and CMV-seronegative. Both conserved end residues are part of each CDR3. The D gene is left open where the match is weak.

D: TRBD1
J: TRBJ2-7
V: TRBV13
CDR3: CASSPGTGGLYEQYF
DNA: TGTGCCAGCAGCCCCGGGACAGGGGGCTTGTACGAGCAGTACTTC

D: TRBD2
J: TRBJ2-1
V: TRBV5-4
CDR3: CASSLETLAGGTYNEQFF
DNA: TGTGCCAGCAGCTTGGAAACGTTAGCGGGGGGGACCTACAATGAGCAGTTCTTC

D: TRBD1
J: TRBJ1-1
V: TRBV11-2
CDR3: CASSLNGQGAAFF
DNA: TGTGCCAGCAGCTTAAACGGACAGGGGGCTGCTTTCTTT

D: .
J: TRBJ1-3
V: TRBV5-8
CDR3: CASSLDTSSGNTIYF
DNA: TGTGCCAGCAGCTTAGATACTTCCTCTGGAAACACCATATATTTT

D: .
J: TRBJ2-7
V: TRBV29-1
CDR3: CSVEGVAGRGAYEQYF
DNA: TGCAGCGTTGAAGGGGTCGCCGGGCGGGGTGCCTACGAGCAGTACTTC

D: .
J: TRBJ1-6
V: TRBV14
CDR3: CASSQDDFFGNSPLHF
DNA: TGTGCCAGCAGCCAAGATGACTTCTTCGGTAATTCACCCCTCCACTTT

D: TRBD1
J: TRBJ1-6
V: TRBV27
CDR3: CASSLGQGFNSPLHF
DNA: TGTGCCAGCAGTTTGGGACAGGGGTTTAATTCACCCCTCCACTTT

D: .
J: TRBJ2-2
V: TRBV7-2
CDR3: CASSLEDRVTGELFF
DNA: TGTGCCAGCAGCTTAGAGGACAGAGTCACCGGGGAGCTGTTTTTT

D: TRBD1
J: TRBJ1-1
V: TRBV29-1
CDR3: CSVVGAGQGAFF
DNA: TGCAGCGTTGTCGGAGCGGGACAGGGGGCCTTCTTT

D: TRBD2
J: TRBJ2-7
V: TRBV30
CDR3: CAWSTRVAGVVEQYF
DNA: TGTGCCTGGAGTACCCGTGTAGCGGGGGTGGTCGAGCAGTACTTC

D: TRBD1
J: TRBJ1-2
V: TRBV27
CDR3: CASSSSGGGYGYTF
DNA: TGTGCCAGCAGTTCCTCAGGGGGCGGGTATGGCTACACCTTC

D: TRBD1
J: TRBJ1-2
V: TRBV13
CDR3: CASSSRQGAYGYTF
DNA: TGTGCCAGCAGCTCCCGACAGGGGGCCTATGGCTACACCTTC

D: .
J: TRBJ1-1
V: TRBV6-1
CDR3: CASSEARTAMNTEAFF
DNA: TGTGCCAGCAGTGAAGCAAGGACAGCGATGAACACTGAAGCTTTCTTT

D: TRBD1
J: TRBJ1-1
V: TRBV5-1
CDR3: CASSLNPPGQGKTEAFF
DNA: TGCGCCAGCAGCCTCAATCCGCCGGGACAGGGGAAGACTGAAGCTTTCTTT

D: .
J: TRBJ1-1
V: TRBV11-1
CDR3: CASSFSGNTEAFF
DNA: TGTGCCAGCAGCTTTTCGGGGAACACTGAAGCTTTCTTT

D: .
J: TRBJ2-5
V: TRBV5-1
CDR3: CASSLAGLTGETQYF
DNA: TGCGCCAGCAGCTTGGCGGGACTCACAGGAGAGACCCAGTACTTC

D: TRBD1
J: TRBJ2-2
V: TRBV9
CDR3: CASSAQGQGVGTGELFF
DNA: TGTGCCAGCAGCGCCCAGGGACAGGGCGTCGGCACCGGGGAGCTGTTTTTT

D: .
J: TRBJ1-1
V: TRBV9
CDR3: CASSVGSGEAFF
DNA: TGTGCCAGCAGCGTAGGGTCCGGGGAAGCTTTCTTT

D: .
J: TRBJ2-2
V: TRBV6-1
CDR3: CASSELAVTGELFF
DNA: TGTGCCAGCAGTGAACTTGCGGTTACCGGGGAGCTGTTTTTT

D: .
J: TRBJ1-1
V: TRBV6-5
CDR3: CASTGKGPEAFF
DNA: TGTGCCAGCACGGGGAAAGGGCCTGAAGCTTTCTTT

D: TRBD2
J: TRBJ2-7
V: TRBV6-5
CDR3: CASSYAGGRYEQYF
DNA: TGTGCCAGCAGTTACGCGGGGGGCCGTTACGAGCAGTACTTC

D: .
J: TRBJ2-1
V: TRBV5-6
CDR3: CASSLVNREKQFF
DNA: TGTGCCAGCAGCTTGGTCAACAGGGAAAAGCAGTTCTTC

D: .
J: TRBJ2-2
V: TRBV30
CDR3: CAWSVPSSHTGELFF
DNA: TGTGCCTGGAGTGTACCTTCTAGTCACACCGGGGAGCTGTTTTTT

D: TRBD1
J: TRBJ1-1
V: TRBV28
CDR3: CASRKATGMGTEAFF
DNA: TGTGCCAGCAGAAAAGCGACAGGGATGGGAACTGAAGCTTTCTTT

D: .
J: TRBJ1-3
V: TRBV4-1
CDR3: CASSLTAGNTIYF
DNA: TGCGCCAGCAGCCTGACAGCCGGAAACACCATATATTTT

D: .
J: TRBJ1-1
V: TRBV7-2
CDR3: CASSLPRGIGTEAFF
DNA: TGTGCCAGCAGCTTACCCCGGGGGATTGGGACTGAAGCTTTCTTT

D: .
J: TRBJ2-1
V: TRBV11-2
CDR3: CASSFNLGYGNEQFF
DNA: TGTGCCAGCAGCTTCAATTTGGGCTATGGGAATGAGCAGTTCTTC

D: .
J: TRBJ2-7
V: TRBV6-5
CDR3: CASSSITGTFTYEQYF
DNA: TGTGCCAGCAGTTCAATTACAGGCACCTTTACCTACGAGCAGTACTTC

D: .
J: TRBJ1-1
V: TRBV6-5
CDR3: CASSLDSPNTEAFF
DNA: TGTGCCAGCAGCCTCGACAGTCCGAACACTGAAGCTTTCTTT

D: .
J: TRBJ2-7
V: TRBV6-4
CDR3: CASSPEGGASYEQYF
DNA: TGTGCCAGCAGCCCCGAGGGGGGGGCCTCCTACGAGCAGTACTTC

D: .
J: TRBJ1-1
V: TRBV18
CDR3: CASSLVQGGTNTEAFF
DNA: TGTGCCAGCTCACTGGTCCAGGGAGGGACGAACACTGAAGCTTTCTTT

D: .
J: TRBJ2-3
V: TRBV5-4
CDR3: CASSASRLADTQYF
DNA: TGTGCCAGCAGCGCCTCACGACTAGCAGATACGCAGTATTTT

D: TRBD1
J: TRBJ1-2
V: TRBV7-2
CDR3: CASSSTGTGAYHGYTF
DNA: TGTGCCAGCAGCTCAACCGGGACAGGGGCGTACCATGGCTACACCTTC

D: .
J: TRBJ2-1
V: TRBV21-1
CDR3: CASSKLAGDQSNEQFF
DNA: TGTGCCAGCAGCAAGTTAGCGGGGGACCAGAGCAATGAGCAGTTCTTC

D: TRBD1
J: TRBJ1-2
V: TRBV19
CDR3: CAIQGDSNYGYTF
DNA: TGTGCCATCCAGGGGGACAGTAACTATGGCTACACCTTC

D: TRBD1
J: TRBJ2-2
V: TRBV5-6
CDR3: CASSLRTGWAGELFF
DNA: TGTGCCAGCAGCTTGAGGACAGGGTGGGCCGGGGAGCTGTTTTTT

D: TRBD1
J: TRBJ2-7
V: TRBV29-1
CDR3: CSVGEQGAHEQYF
DNA: TGCAGCGTTGGGGAACAGGGGGCCCACGAGCAGTACTTC

D: TRBD2
J: TRBJ2-5
V: TRBV10-3
CDR3: CAISERGDRLAGTPRETQYF
DNA: TGTGCCATCAGTGAAAGGGGGGACCGACTAGCGGGGACACCTCGAGAGACCCAGTACTTC

D: .
J: TRBJ2-5
V: TRBV11-3
CDR3: CASSFNQETQYF
DNA: TGTGCCAGCAGCTTTAATCAAGAGACCCAGTACTTC

D: TRBD1
J: TRBJ1-6
V: TRBV5-4
CDR3: CASSLQGALNSPLHF
DNA: TGTGCCAGCAGCTTACAGGGGGCCCTTAATTCACCCCTCCACTTT

D: TRBD2
J: TRBJ2-4
V: TRBV19
CDR3: CASRGGVKNIQYF
DNA: TGTGCCAGTAGGGGAGGGGTTAAAAACATTCAGTACTTC

D: .
J: TRBJ1-2
V: TRBV13
CDR3: CASSLVGSVVHGYTF
DNA: TGTGCCAGCAGCTTAGTGGGCTCCGTTGTACATGGCTACACCTTC

D: TRBD1
J: TRBJ1-6
V: TRBV5-6
CDR3: CASSLYRGLSASPLHF
DNA: TGTGCCAGCAGCTTGTATAGGGGGCTCTCGGCGTCACCCCTCCACTTT

D: .
J: TRBJ1-1
V: TRBV27
CDR3: CASSRGGRNTEAFF
DNA: TGTGCCAGCAGTCGGGGGGGAAGGAACACTGAAGCTTTCTTT

D: .
J: TRBJ1-1
V: TRBV5-1
CDR3: CASSFAEVNTEAFF
DNA: TGCGCCAGCAGCTTCGCGGAGGTGAACACTGAAGCTTTCTTT

D: TRBD1
J: TRBJ2-7
V: TRBV6-6
CDR3: CASSPPAGTGAYEQYF
DNA: TGTGCCAGCAGCCCCCCCGCCGGGACAGGGGCCTACGAGCAGTACTTC

D: TRBD1
J: TRBJ1-2
V: TRBV6-6
CDR3: CASSPGQGSYGYTF
DNA: TGTGCCAGCAGTCCGGGACAGGGCTCTTATGGCTACACCTTC

D: TRBD2
J: TRBJ2-7
V: TRBV6-6
CDR3: CASSYIAGSFYEQYF
DNA: TGTGCCAGCAGTTACATAGCGGGCTCCTTCTACGAGCAGTACTTC

D: TRBD1
J: TRBJ1-2
V: TRBV9
CDR3: CASSNPRTGGYYGYTF
DNA: TGTGCCAGCAGCAACCCTAGGACAGGGGGCTACTATGGCTACACCTTC

D: TRBD1
J: TRBJ1-2
V: TRBV9
CDR3: CASSVGDRASNYGYTF
DNA: TGTGCCAGCAGCGTAGGGGACAGGGCAAGTAACTATGGCTACACCTTC

D: TRBD1
J: TRBJ2-7
V: TRBV30
CDR3: CAWSGQGHIGGEQYF
DNA: TGTGCCTGGAGTGGACAGGGGCATATAGGGGGCGAGCAGTACTTC

D: .
J: TRBJ2-5
V: TRBV5-1
CDR3: CASSLAKETQETQYF
DNA: TGCGCCAGCAGCTTGGCCAAGGAGACCCAAGAGACCCAGTACTTC

D: TRBD1
J: TRBJ1-1
V: TRBV4-1
CDR3: CASSPGQGMNTEAFF
DNA: TGCGCCAGCAGCCCTGGACAGGGAATGAACACTGAAGCTTTCTTT

D: .
J: TRBJ1-5
V: TRBV9
CDR3: CASATGQHHQPQHF
DNA: TGTGCCAGCGCCACCGGACAGCATCATCAGCCCCAGCATTTT

D: .
J: TRBJ2-7
V: TRBV28
CDR3: CASMAGPYEQYF
DNA: TGTGCCAGCATGGCAGGCCCCTACGAGCAGTACTTC